This TCR beta chain was identified in a study of blood T cell repertoires in COVID-19 (dated by TCRdb to 2020 to 2021). For context, the study as a whole: The collaborator samples originated in the United States, Italy and Spain and spanned the acute and convalescent phases of COVID-19. The material from the prospective study consisted of cDNA or gDNA derived from T cells, B-cell-depleted T cells, or PBMCs. Deeply sampled blood TCRbeta repertoires from subjects exposed to, actively infected with, or recovered from COVID-19 were included in the dataset. The repertoires were made available in a free public database intended to serve as a resource for research on the immune response to SARS-CoV-2. The samples were drawn from the first 160 participants of the ongoing ImmuneRACE study and from 950 to 1,500 subjects provided by 6 global collaborators. Sample metadata almost always included a de-identified subject ID, COVID-19 status, age in years and sex. Where HLA class I and class II types were available, the types were taken from metadata supplied by the sample provider, not from assay-based typing. The investigation overall reported the following: The quantity of clinical and demographic metadata differed by source and by participant and was supplied without curation.

Via the germline V gene, CDR1 is KGHDR and CDR2 SFDVKD. The CDR3, cysteine through phenylalanine, is 13 amino acids long. Of all the DNA, just the CDR3 is kept, 39 bases in frame from base 1. V and J are truncated by 5 bases and 2 bases respectively, leaving an intervening sequence of 6 bases. Points on this clone: Its target antigen remains unknown. Base quality data are lacking; no much larger clone is found one base away.

The immunoSEQ Assay, a bias-controlled multiplex PCR, was used to amplify TCRbeta CDR3 regions from genomic DNA. The study's processing was this. The number of nucleated cells in each sample was estimated by amplification of reference gene primers within the assay. To quantify the absolute abundance of each unique TCRbeta CDR3 rearrangement, sequence reads were collapsed and filtered. For each sample, productive Simpson clonality was calculated as the square root of Simpson's diversity index over productive rearrangements. Not all clones reach the TCRdb copy of this immuneACCESS table, which keeps in-frame sequences only. Checked studies attribute under half of the gap to unresolved V genes and leave the rest unexplained. The DNA gave D and trimming, while V, J and clone size come from that table. For this sample there are approximately 240,000 clones; under 85% appear just once. The ten largest clones represent 5.5% of the sample.

The collaborating institutions used their own protocols to collect whole blood in K2EDTA tubes. For TCRbeta analysis, collaborators shipped samples as frozen whole blood, isolated PBMCs, or DNA extracted from either of those sample types. Sequences were obtained from peripheral blood. This receptor was identified in a human donor in a cohort sampled during active COVID-19. The rearranged chain carries TRBV24-1 and TRBJ1-3, with TRBD1 perhaps the D gene, on 5 matching bases. The bases read TGTGCCACCAGTGCAGGGACTGGAAACACCATATATTTT. Its protein reads: CATSAGTGNTIYF.